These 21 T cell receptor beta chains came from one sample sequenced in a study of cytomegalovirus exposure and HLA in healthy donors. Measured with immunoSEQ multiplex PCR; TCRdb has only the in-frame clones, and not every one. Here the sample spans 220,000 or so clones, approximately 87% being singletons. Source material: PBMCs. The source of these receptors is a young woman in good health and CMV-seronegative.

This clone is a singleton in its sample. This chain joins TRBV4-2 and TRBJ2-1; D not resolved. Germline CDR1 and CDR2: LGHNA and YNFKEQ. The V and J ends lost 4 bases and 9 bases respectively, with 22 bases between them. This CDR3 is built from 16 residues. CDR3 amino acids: CASSPSGVSQPFEQFF. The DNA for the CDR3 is TGTGCCAGCAGCCCAAGTGGCGTATCGCAGCCCTTTGAGCAGTTCTTC.

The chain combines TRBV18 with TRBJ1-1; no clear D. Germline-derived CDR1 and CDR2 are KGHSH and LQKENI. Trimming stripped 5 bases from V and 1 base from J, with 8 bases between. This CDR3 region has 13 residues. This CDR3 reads CASSADWNTEAFF. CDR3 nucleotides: TGTGCCAGCTCAGCGGACTGGAACACTGAAGCTTTCTTT.

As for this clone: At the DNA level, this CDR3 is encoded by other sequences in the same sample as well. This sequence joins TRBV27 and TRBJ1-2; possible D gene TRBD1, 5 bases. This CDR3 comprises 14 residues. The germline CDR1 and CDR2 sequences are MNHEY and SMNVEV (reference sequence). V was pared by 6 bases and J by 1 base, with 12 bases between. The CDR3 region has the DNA TGTGCCAGCAGCCGGCGGGGGGGTAACTATGGCTACACCTTC. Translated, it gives CASSRRGGNYGYTF.

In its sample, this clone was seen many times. CDR3 in amino acids: CASTKGGNNSPLHF. CDR3 sequence (DNA): TGTGCCAGCACCAAGGGAGGGAACAATTCACCCCTCCACTTT. The chain recombines TRBV25-1 with TRBJ1-6; D gene unclear. This CDR3 is 14 amino acids long. Germline V gives CDR1 MGHDK, CDR2 SYGVNS. Trimming stripped 7 bases from V and 7 bases from J, with 14 bases between.

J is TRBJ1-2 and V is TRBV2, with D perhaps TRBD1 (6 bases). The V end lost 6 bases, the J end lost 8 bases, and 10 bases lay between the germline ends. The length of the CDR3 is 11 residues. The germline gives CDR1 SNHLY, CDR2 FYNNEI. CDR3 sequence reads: CASSNRVGYTF. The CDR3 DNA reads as TGTGCCAGCAGCAACAGGGTCGGCTACACCTTC.

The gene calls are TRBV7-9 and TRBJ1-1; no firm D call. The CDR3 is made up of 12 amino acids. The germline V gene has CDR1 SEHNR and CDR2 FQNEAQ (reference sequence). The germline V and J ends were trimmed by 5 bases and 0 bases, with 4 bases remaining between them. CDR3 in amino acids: CASSPLNTEAFF. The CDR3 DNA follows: TGTGCCAGCAGCCCTCTGAACACTGAAGCTTTCTTT.

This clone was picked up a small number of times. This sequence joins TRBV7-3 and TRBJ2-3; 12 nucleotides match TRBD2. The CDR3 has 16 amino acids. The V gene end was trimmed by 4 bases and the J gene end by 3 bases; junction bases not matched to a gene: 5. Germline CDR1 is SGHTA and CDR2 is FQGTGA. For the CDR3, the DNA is TGTGCCAGCAGCTCCACTAGCGGGAGGTGGACAGATACGCAGTATTTT. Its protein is CASSSTSGRWTDTQYF.

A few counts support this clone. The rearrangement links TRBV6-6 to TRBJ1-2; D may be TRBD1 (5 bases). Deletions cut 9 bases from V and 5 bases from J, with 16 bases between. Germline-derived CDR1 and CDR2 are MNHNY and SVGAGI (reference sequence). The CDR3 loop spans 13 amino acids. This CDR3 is CASAPGTEYGYTF. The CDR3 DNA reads TGTGCCAGTGCCCCCGGGACGGAATATGGCTACACCTTC.

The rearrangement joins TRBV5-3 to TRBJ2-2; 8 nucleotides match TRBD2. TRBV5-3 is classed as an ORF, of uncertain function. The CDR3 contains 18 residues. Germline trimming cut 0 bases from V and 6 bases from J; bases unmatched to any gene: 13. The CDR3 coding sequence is TGTGCCAGAAGCTTGGCGCCTAGCGGGTACCCCTGGGCCGGGGAGCTGTTTTTT. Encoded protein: CARSLAPSGYPWAGELFF.

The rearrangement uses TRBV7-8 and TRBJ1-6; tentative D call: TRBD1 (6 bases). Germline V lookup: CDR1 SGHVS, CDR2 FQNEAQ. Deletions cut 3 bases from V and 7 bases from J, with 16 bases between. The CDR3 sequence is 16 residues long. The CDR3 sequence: CASSLATTGINSPLHF. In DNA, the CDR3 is TGTGCCAGCAGCTTGGCTACAACAGGGATAAATTCACCCCTCCACTTT.

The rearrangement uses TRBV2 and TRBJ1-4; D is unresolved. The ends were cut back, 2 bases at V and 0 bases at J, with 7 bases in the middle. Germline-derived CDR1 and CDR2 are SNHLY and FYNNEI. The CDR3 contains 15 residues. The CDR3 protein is CASSENVATNEKLFF. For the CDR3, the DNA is TGTGCCAGCAGTGAAAATGTTGCAACTAATGAAAAACTGTTTTTT.

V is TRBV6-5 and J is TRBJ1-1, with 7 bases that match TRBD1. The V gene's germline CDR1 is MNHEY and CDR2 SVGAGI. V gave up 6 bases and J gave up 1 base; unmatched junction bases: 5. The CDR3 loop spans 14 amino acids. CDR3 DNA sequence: TGTGCCAGCAGCCTGACAGGGAGGAACACTGAAGCTTTCTTT. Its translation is CASSLTGRNTEAFF.

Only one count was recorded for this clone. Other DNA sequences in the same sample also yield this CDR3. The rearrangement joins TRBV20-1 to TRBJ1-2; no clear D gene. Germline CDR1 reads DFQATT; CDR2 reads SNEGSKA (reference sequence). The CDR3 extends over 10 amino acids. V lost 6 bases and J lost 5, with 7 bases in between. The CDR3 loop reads CSAFRYGYTF. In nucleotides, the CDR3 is TGCAGTGCCTTTAGATATGGCTACACCTTC.

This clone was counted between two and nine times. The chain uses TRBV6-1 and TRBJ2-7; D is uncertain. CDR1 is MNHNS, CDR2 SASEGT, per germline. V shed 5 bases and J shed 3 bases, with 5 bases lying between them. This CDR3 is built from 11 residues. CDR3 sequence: CASSPSYEQYF. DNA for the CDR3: TGTGCCAGCAGTCCAAGCTACGAGCAGTACTTC.

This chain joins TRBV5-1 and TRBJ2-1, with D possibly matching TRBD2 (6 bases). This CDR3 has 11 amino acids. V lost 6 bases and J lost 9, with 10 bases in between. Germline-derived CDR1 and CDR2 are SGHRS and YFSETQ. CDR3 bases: TGCGCCAGCATGACGGGGGTTGAGCAGTTCTTC. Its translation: CASMTGVEQFF.

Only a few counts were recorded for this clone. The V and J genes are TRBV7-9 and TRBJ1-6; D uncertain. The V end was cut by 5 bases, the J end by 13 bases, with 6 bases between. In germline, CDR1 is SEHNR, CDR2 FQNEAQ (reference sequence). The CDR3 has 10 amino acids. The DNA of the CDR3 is TGTGCCAGCAGCCCTTATCCCCTCCACTTT. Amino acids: CASSPYPLHF.

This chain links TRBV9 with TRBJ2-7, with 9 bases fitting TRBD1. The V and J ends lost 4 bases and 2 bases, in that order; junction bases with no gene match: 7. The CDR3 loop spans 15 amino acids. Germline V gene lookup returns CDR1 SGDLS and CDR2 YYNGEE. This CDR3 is CASSTGQGRAYEQYF. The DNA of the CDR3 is TGTGCCAGCAGCACGGGACAGGGAAGGGCCTACGAGCAGTACTTC.

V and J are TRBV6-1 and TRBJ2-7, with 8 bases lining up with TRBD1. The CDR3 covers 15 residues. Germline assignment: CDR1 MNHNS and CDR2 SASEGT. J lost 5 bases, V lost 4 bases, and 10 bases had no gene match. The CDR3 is CASSGETGGTHEQYF. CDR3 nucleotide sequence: TGTGCCAGCAGTGGGGAAACAGGGGGAACCCACGAGCAGTACTTC.

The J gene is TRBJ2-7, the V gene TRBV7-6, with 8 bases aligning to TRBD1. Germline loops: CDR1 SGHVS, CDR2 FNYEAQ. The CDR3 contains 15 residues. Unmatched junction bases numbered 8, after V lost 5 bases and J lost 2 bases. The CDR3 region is CASSQRDRTPYEQYF. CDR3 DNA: TGTGCCAGCAGCCAAAGGGACAGGACCCCCTACGAGCAGTACTTC.

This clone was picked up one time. The CDR3 nucleotides read TGTGCCATCAGTGACAGTAGGGAGACCCAGTACTTC. It is translated as CAISDSRETQYF. The chain carries TRBV10-3 and TRBJ2-5; D is undetermined. V shed 3 bases and J shed 5 bases, with 7 bases lying between them. CDR3 size: 12 residues. The germline V gene has CDR1 ENHRY and CDR2 SYGVKD.

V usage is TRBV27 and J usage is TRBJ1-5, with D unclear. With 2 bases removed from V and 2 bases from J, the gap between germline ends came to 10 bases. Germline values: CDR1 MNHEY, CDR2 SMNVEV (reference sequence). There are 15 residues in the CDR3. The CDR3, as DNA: TGTGCCAGCAGTTTAGGAGGGTGGGGCAATCAGCCCCAGCATTTT. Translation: CASSLGGWGNQPQHF.